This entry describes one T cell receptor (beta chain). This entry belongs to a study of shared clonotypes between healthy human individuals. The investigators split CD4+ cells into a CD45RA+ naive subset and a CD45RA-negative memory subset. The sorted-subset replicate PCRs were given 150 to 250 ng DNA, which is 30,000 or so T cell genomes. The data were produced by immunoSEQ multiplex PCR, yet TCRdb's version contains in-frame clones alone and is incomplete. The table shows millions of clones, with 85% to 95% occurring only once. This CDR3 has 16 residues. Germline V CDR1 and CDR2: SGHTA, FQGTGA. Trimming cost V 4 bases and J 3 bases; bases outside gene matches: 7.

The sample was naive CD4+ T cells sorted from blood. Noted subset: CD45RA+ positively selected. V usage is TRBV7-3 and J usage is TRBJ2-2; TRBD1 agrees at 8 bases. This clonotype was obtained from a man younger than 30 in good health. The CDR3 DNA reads TGTGCCAGCAGCTCTAGGACAGGGTCGGACACCGGGGAGCTGTTTTTT. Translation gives CASSSRTGSDTGELFF.